The next 9 T cell receptor beta chains were all read from a single sample in a study of blood T cells in healthy people across ages. A sample-barcoded 5' primer and a J-beta primer mix were used in a second PCR of roughly 7 to 11 cycles. One entry per CDR3 protein, called by TCRdb with MiXCR from the 5' RACE reads. The sample has roughly 1,800,000 distinct CDR3 sequences, roughly 50% seen once. Sequencing was carried out using blood. These receptor sequences come from a woman between 40 and 50 years old in good health.

This sequence joins TRBV5-1 and TRBJ2-3; TRBD2 agrees at 12 bases. The CDR3 runs to 16 residues. CDR1 and CDR2 from the germline V gene are SGHRS and YFSETQ. V lost 0 bases to trimming and J lost 6 bases; unmatched junction nucleotides: 5. In DNA form, the CDR3 reads TGCGCCAGCAGCTTGGAGGCGCTAGCGGGAGGGGATACGCAGTATTTT. This codes for CASSLEALAGGDTQYF. Variable domain in full (rest from reference TRBV5-1 and TRBJ2-3): KAGVTQTPRYLIKTRGQQVTLSCSPISGHRSVSWYQQTPGQGLQFLFEYFSETQRNKGNFPGRFSGRQFSNSRSEMNVSTLELGDSALYLCASSLEALAGGDTQYFGPGTRLTVL.

V is TRBV5-1 and J is TRBJ1-4; D may be TRBD1 (6 bases). The V gene lost 3 bases and the J gene lost 5 bases, with 11 bases spanning the gap. Per the germline V gene, CDR1 is SGHRS and CDR2 is YFSETQ. The CDR3 contains 14 residues. CDR3 protein: CASSYRDKNEKLFF. The CDR3 DNA follows: TGCGCCAGCAGCTACCGGGACAAGAATGAAAAACTGTTTTTT.

This CDR3 is CASSPTRLAGSSDTQYF. CDR3 coding DNA: TGTGCCAGCAGCCCGACCCGACTAGCGGGGAGTTCAGATACGCAGTATTTT. The chain joins TRBV3-1 to TRBJ2-3; 11 positions match TRBD2. V was pared by 4 bases and J by 4 bases, with 10 bases of the junction left unmatched. In germline, CDR1 is LGHDT, CDR2 YNNKEL (reference sequence). The CDR3 consists of 17 residues.

This chain connects TRBV20-1 to TRBJ2-7; tentative D call: TRBD2 (5 bases). Germline CDR1 and CDR2: DFQATT and SNEGSKA (reference sequence). This CDR3 has 13 amino acids. Trimming removed 1 base at V and 2 bases at J, with 9 bases between. The CDR3 DNA sequence: TGCAGTGCTAGAGGAACGGAGGCCTACGAGCAGTACTTC. Its protein product is CSARGTEAYEQYF.

The chain couples TRBV15 to TRBJ2-5; a weak D match, TRBD1 (5 bases). The CDR3 runs to 13 residues. Trimming took 3 bases from V and 5 from J, leaving 10 bases between them. From germline, CDR1 is LNHNV and CDR2 YYDKDF (reference sequence). The CDR3 DNA reads as TGTGCCACCAGCAGTCAGGGATATGAGACCCAGTACTTC. Amino acids: CATSSQGYETQYF.

Regarding this clonotype: Given a much more abundant clone one base away, this may be a read error. CDR3 sequence reads: CASSLDFGYTF. CDR3 nucleotides: TGTGCCAGCAGCTTAGACTTTGGCTACACCTTC. V and J are TRBV7-9 and TRBJ1-2; D gene unclear. This CDR3 spans 11 amino acids. The ends were cut back, 1 base at V and 7 bases at J, with 4 bases in the middle. Germline lookup yields CDR1 SEHNR and CDR2 FQNEAQ (reference sequence). The whole variable domain, filled in from reference TRBV7-9 and TRBJ1-2, reads DTGVSQNPRHKITKRGQNVTFRCDPISEHNRLYWYRQTLGQGPEFLTYFQNEAQLEKSRLLSDRFSAERPKGSFSTLEIQRTEQGDSAMYLCASSLDFGYTFGSGTRLTVV.

This clonotype appeared a few times. The chain recombines TRBV20-1 with TRBJ2-5; perhaps TRBD2 as D (7 bases). V lost 6 bases and J lost 13, with 18 bases in between. Germline V gene lookup returns CDR1 DFQATT and CDR2 SNEGSKA (reference sequence). The CDR3 has 11 residues. The CDR3: CSAKTAGAGYF. CDR3 sequence (DNA): TGCAGTGCCAAGACGGCGGGGGCCGGGTACTTC.

This chain uses TRBV29-1 with TRBJ2-7, with a possible D match to TRBD1 (5 bases). In germline, CDR1 is SQVTM, CDR2 ANQGSEA. The CDR3 sequence is 13 residues long. V lost 5 bases, J lost 2 bases, and 13 bases lay in between. The CDR3 loop reads CSVTNDRAYEQYF. The CDR3 nucleotides read TGCAGCGTTACGAACGACAGAGCCTACGAGCAGTACTTC.

This clonotype was picked up a small number of times. The rearrangement uses TRBV11-2 and TRBJ2-5; either TRBD1 or TRBD2 may supply D (6 bases each). The V end lost 0 bases, the J end lost 5 bases, and 13 bases lay between the germline ends. The CDR3 is 15 amino acids. Germline V gene data show CDR1 as SGHAT and CDR2 as FQNNGV. This chain's CDR3 is CASSLEPGAAETQYF. CDR3 DNA sequence: TGTGCCAGCAGCTTAGAACCGGGGGCAGCGGAGACCCAGTACTTC.